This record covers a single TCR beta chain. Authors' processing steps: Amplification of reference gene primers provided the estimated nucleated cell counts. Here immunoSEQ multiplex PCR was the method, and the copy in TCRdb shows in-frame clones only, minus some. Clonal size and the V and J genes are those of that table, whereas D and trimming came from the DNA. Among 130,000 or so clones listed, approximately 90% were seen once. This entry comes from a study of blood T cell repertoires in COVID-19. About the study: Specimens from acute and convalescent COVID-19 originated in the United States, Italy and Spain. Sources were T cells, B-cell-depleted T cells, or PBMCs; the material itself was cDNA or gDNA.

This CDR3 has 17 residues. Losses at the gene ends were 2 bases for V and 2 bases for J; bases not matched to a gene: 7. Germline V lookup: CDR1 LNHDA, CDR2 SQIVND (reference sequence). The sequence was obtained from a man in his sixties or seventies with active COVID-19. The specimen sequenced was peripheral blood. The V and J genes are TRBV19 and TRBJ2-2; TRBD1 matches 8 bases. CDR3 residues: CASSIQRTGGNTGELFF. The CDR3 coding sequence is TGTGCCAGTAGTATACAGCGCACAGGGGGTAACACCGGGGAGCTGTTTTTT.